A selection of T cell receptor beta chains follows, all from one sample in a study of T cell responses to AZD1222 COVID-19 vaccine. Profiling relied on immunoSEQ multiplex PCR, and the TCRdb table lists in-frame clones only, not all of them. Here the sample spans some 110,000 clones, around 80% being singletons. The specimen comprised peripheral blood, sampled on day 0 of AZD1222 vaccination. The receptor set was obtained from an adult in good health. The conserved cysteine and the conserved F or W are not part of the CDR3 here. The D gene is left open where the match is weak.

CDR3,V,D,J
ASSEGQGGNSPLH,TRBV2,TRBD1,TRBJ1-6
ASSQDFFGGYT,TRBV14,NA,TRBJ1-2
ASSFGGTGGGYGYT,TRBV5-1,TRBD1,TRBJ1-2
SVEDFLTYEQY,TRBV29-1,NA,TRBJ2-7
ASSLGGEAPLH,TRBV7-8,NA,TRBJ1-6
ASSPPEGAGELF,TRBV3-1/TRBV3-2,NA,TRBJ2-2
ASRLPAGEETQY,TRBV25-1,TRBD2,TRBJ2-5
ASSLDGFQPQH,TRBV5-1,NA,TRBJ1-5
ASTAGTGLPNRRLNTEAF,TRBV7-9,TRBD1,TRBJ1-1
ASSYSRLMGPEKLF,TRBV6-5,NA,TRBJ1-4
ASSSGSLQY,TRBV12-3/TRBV12-4,NA,TRBJ2-7
ASSLAGGGSYNEQF,TRBV7-6,TRBD2,TRBJ2-1
ASSFSGTGLDYT,TRBV7-2,TRBD1,TRBJ1-2
ASSPPDGNNEQF,TRBV18,NA,TRBJ2-1
ASTRSLARFGETQY,TRBV7-2,NA,TRBJ2-5
ASSLGRGGLEQF,TRBV5-6,TRBD2,TRBJ2-1